One and the same sample provided the 26 T cell receptor beta chains below, sequenced in a study of blood T cell repertoires in COVID-19 (dated by TCRdb to 2020 to 2022). Library method: the immunoSEQ multiplex PCR assay. This immuneACCESS table, as held by TCRdb, lists in-frame sequences with V and J called but not all clones. Of the missing ones, under half trace to an unresolved V gene in checked studies; the others have no known cause. In all, the sample holds 180,000 or so clones, and around 87% of those were seen once. Of the sample, roughly 2.6% is held by the ten largest clones. Material for sequencing was peripheral blood. The receptors stem from a middle-aged man with active or convalescent COVID-19.

The gene calls are TRBV28 and TRBJ1-1; 11 bases map to TRBD1. This CDR3 has 13 amino acids. CDR1 and CDR2 (germline): MDHEN, SYDVKM. V shed 4 bases and J 8 bases; nucleotides not matched to a gene: 3. CDR3 sequence reads: CASSSGTGGEAFF. The DNA of the CDR3 is TGTGCCAGCAGTTCGGGGACAGGGGGAGAAGCTTTCTTT.

This chain links TRBV7-9 with TRBJ1-1; 8 positions agree with TRBD1. The CDR3 spans 15 residues. Germline trimming cut 4 bases from V and 2 bases from J; bases unmatched to any gene: 6. From germline, CDR1 is SEHNR and CDR2 FQNEAQ (reference sequence). The DNA of the CDR3 is TGTGCCAGCAGCTCTGGACAGGGTGAAAACACTGAAGCTTTCTTT. Protein sequence: CASSSGQGENTEAFF.

V usage is TRBV5-1 and J usage is TRBJ1-5; the D is unclear. V was trimmed by 0 bases and J by 7 bases, leaving 11 bases between them. The CDR3 runs to 14 residues. Germline V lookup: CDR1 SGHRS, CDR2 YFSETQ. DNA of the CDR3: TGCGCCAGCAGCTTGGATGGTCCGAGGCAGCCCCAGCATTTT. It is translated as CASSLDGPRQPQHF.

A single count supports this clone. This chain connects TRBV27 to TRBJ1-1; 7 bases are shared with TRBD1. The junction had 13 bases not matched to a gene; V was cut back by 6 bases and J by 0 bases. The germline gives CDR1 MNHEY, CDR2 SMNVEV (reference sequence). This CDR3 has 17 amino acids. The CDR3 sequence is CASSTLPRDSLNTEAFF. DNA for the CDR3: TGTGCCAGCAGCACTTTACCCCGGGACAGCCTGAACACTGAAGCTTTCTTT.

There are a few counts of this clone. This chain joins TRBV30 and TRBJ1-2, with D unresolved. This CDR3 region has 11 residues. The germline V gene has CDR1 GTSNPN and CDR2 SVGIG (reference sequence). Deletions cut 8 bases from V and 2 bases from J, with 9 bases between. For the CDR3, the DNA is TGTGCCCAGACTGGGAACTATGGCTACACCTTC. Its protein product is CAQTGNYGYTF.

This clone was counted a single time. The chain combines TRBV7-2 with TRBJ1-3; 7 nucleotides agree with TRBD1. CDR1 is SGHTA, CDR2 FQGNSA, per germline. This CDR3 has 16 residues. The V gene end was trimmed by 0 bases and the J gene end by 4 bases; junction bases not matched to a gene: 6. Written as DNA, the CDR3 is TGTGCCAGCAGCTTAGCAGACAGGGTCTCCGGAAACACCATATATTTT. Translated: CASSLADRVSGNTIYF.

The chain links TRBV9 to TRBJ2-7; 11 bases match TRBD2. CDR3 size: 18 residues. In germline, CDR1 is SGDLS, CDR2 YYNGEE. With V trimmed by 0 bases and J by 2 bases, 10 bases remained unmatched. The CDR3 nucleotides read TGTGCCAGCAGCGTAGGCCCTAGCGGGGGGCACACGACCTACGAGCAGTACTTC. Its translation is CASSVGPSGGHTTYEQYF.

This chain connects TRBV30 to TRBJ1-2, with 9 bases aligning to TRBD1. V lost 5 bases, J lost 2 bases, and 3 bases stayed unmatched. This CDR3 contains 13 residues. Germline V lookup: CDR1 GTSNPN, CDR2 SVGIG (reference sequence). This CDR3 is CAWGTGNNYGYTF. The CDR3 nucleotides read TGTGCCTGGGGGACAGGGAACAACTATGGCTACACCTTC.

The chain employs TRBV9 and TRBJ1-6; the match to TRBD1 covers 11 bases. The V segment lost 3 bases and the J segment 7 bases; nucleotides outside the gene matches: 9. The germline CDR1 and CDR2 sequences are SGDLS and YYNGEE. CDR3 length equals 17 residues. In nucleotides, the CDR3 is TGTGCCAGCAGCGGCCCCCAGCGGGACAGGGGGAATTCACCCCTCCACTTT. This encodes CASSGPQRDRGNSPLHF.

This rearrangement joins TRBV19 to TRBJ1-6; the match to TRBD1 covers 9 bases. Losses at the gene ends were 5 bases for V and 7 bases for J; bases not matched to a gene: 9. The CDR3 totals 16 residues. CDR1 LNHDA and CDR2 SQIVND come from the germline V gene (reference sequence). The CDR3 DNA reads TGTGCCAGTAGTCCCCAGGACAGGGGTCACAATTCACCCCTCCACTTT. This gives the protein CASSPQDRGHNSPLHF.

V is TRBV5-4 and J is TRBJ2-7; TRBD2 matches at 7 bases. V was pared by 7 bases and J by 7 bases, with 8 bases of the junction left unmatched. This CDR3 is 12 amino acids long. CDR1 is SGHNT, CDR2 YYREEE, per germline (reference sequence). As DNA, the CDR3 is TGTGCCAGCCGGCGTGGGGAGGGGGAGCAGTACTTC. Protein product: CASRRGEGEQYF.

This chain links TRBV5-1 with TRBJ2-4; TRBD2 is a possible D gene (5 bases). V was cut by 3 bases and J by 0 bases, with 16 bases left in between. From germline, CDR1 is SGHRS and CDR2 YFSETQ. CDR3 length: 17 residues. The DNA of the CDR3 is TGCGCCAGCAGCTCCGACGGGGTCTTATCAGCCAAAAACATTCAGTACTTC. The encoded protein is CASSSDGVLSAKNIQYF.

The count of this clone is one. The chain uses TRBV11-2 and TRBJ2-7, with no clear D. The CDR3 extends over 13 amino acids. The V end was cut by 2 bases, the J end by 0 bases, with 5 bases between. Germline V CDR1 and CDR2: SGHAT, FQNNGV. The chain's CDR3 is CASSLHSSYEQYF. The CDR3 bases are TGTGCCAGCAGCTTACATAGCTCCTACGAGCAGTACTTC.

The chain couples TRBV30 to TRBJ1-1; maybe TRBD1 (5 bases). V was trimmed by 1 base and J by 5 bases, leaving 11 bases between them. This CDR3 comprises 13 residues. Germline V gene sequence: CDR1 GTSNPN, CDR2 SVGIG (reference sequence). CDR3 sequence reads: CAWSGQGWTEAFF. The CDR3 nucleotides are TGTGCCTGGAGTGGGCAGGGATGGACTGAAGCTTTCTTT.

The V and J genes are TRBV6-6 and TRBJ1-6; TRBD1 matches at 8 bases. This CDR3 is built from 15 residues. CDR1 is MNHNY, CDR2 SVGAGI, per germline (reference sequence). V trimming: 3 bases; J trimming: 6 bases; junction bases outside the gene matches: 4. The CDR3, as DNA: TGTGCCAGCAGTTATCCGGGACAGGCTAATTCACCCCTCCACTTT. This encodes CASSYPGQANSPLHF.

This rearrangement joins TRBV25-1 to TRBJ1-2; D may be TRBD1 (6 bases). The ends were cut back, 10 bases at V and 3 bases at J, with 15 bases in the middle. Germline CDR1 reads MGHDK; CDR2 reads SYGVNS. This CDR3 has 13 amino acids. CDR3 DNA sequence: TGTGCCACCCGCGGGGGGGCTGACTATGGCTACACCTTC. It codes for CATRGGADYGYTF.

The chain carries TRBV6-6 and TRBJ1-1; D gene ambiguous. CDR1 is MNHNY and CDR2 is SVGAGI in the germline V gene (reference sequence). Between the trimmed V and J ends, which lost 4 bases and 0 bases, there was a span of 12 bases. This CDR3 has 15 residues. CDR3 sequence: CASSSSGPMNTEAFF. The CDR3 DNA is TGTGCCAGCAGTTCCTCGGGCCCCATGAACACTGAAGCTTTCTTT.

The CDR3 protein is CASSPGRGQADTQYF. DNA for the CDR3: TGTGCCAGCAGTCCCGGCAGGGGGCAGGCAGATACGCAGTATTTT. The rearrangement uses TRBV27 and TRBJ2-3; 8 bases match TRBD1. The CDR3 has 15 amino acids. J lost 4 bases, V lost 5 bases, and 8 bases had no gene match. Germline-derived CDR1 and CDR2 are MNHEY and SMNVEV (reference sequence).

The chain links TRBV5-6 to TRBJ2-5, with 10 positions matching TRBD2. The junction had 5 bases not matched to a gene; V was cut back by 1 base and J by 5 bases. The V gene's germline CDR1 is SGHDT and CDR2 YYEEEE. There are 15 residues in the CDR3. The CDR3 protein is CASSLSGGGRETQYF. The CDR3 nucleotides read TGTGCCAGCAGCTTGAGCGGGGGGGGCCGGGAGACCCAGTACTTC.

The chain joins TRBV5-1 to TRBJ1-1; 7 positions match TRBD1. The J segment lost 5 bases and the V segment lost 4 bases, leaving 5 bases of the junction unmatched. The CDR3 totals 13 residues. Germline V gives CDR1 SGHRS, CDR2 YFSETQ. As DNA, the CDR3 is TGCGCCAGCAGCCGACAGGGTTGGACTGAAGCTTTCTTT. As protein: CASSRQGWTEAFF.

The rearrangement uses TRBV19 and TRBJ1-3, with D uncertain. Trimming removed 6 bases from V and 8 bases from J, with 11 bases in between. The CDR3 has 12 amino acids. Germline lookup yields CDR1 LNHDA and CDR2 SQIVND (reference sequence). The DNA of the CDR3 is TGTGCCAGTAGGGACTCGTCAGACACCATATATTTT. Amino acids: CASRDSSDTIYF.

Concerning this clone itself: Other DNA sequences in the same sample also yield this CDR3. The V call is TRBV9, the J call TRBJ2-1, with D possibly matching TRBD2 (5 bases). Looked up from germline, CDR1 is SGDLS and CDR2 is YYNGEE. CDR3 size: 15 residues. Between the trimmed V and J ends, which lost 0 bases and 0 bases, there was a span of 7 bases. The CDR3 loop is CASSVGRGSYNEQFF. In DNA, the CDR3 is TGTGCCAGCAGCGTAGGTCGGGGCTCCTACAATGAGCAGTTCTTC.

This clone has only one observation. The chain is built from TRBV2 and TRBJ1-1; no clear D gene. V was pared by 6 bases and J by 0 bases, with 8 bases between. The CDR3 totals 13 residues. Germline V lookup: CDR1 SNHLY, CDR2 FYNNEI. The CDR3 coding sequence is TGTGCCAGCAGAAAATACATGAACACTGAAGCTTTCTTT. Its protein product is CASRKYMNTEAFF.

V and J are TRBV6-2 or TRBV6-3 and TRBJ2-7; the D gene is possibly TRBD2 (6 bases). The CDR3 is 16 amino acids. The germline gives CDR1 MNHEY, CDR2 SVGEGT. Trimming stripped 2 bases from V and 3 bases from J, with 17 bases between. The CDR3: CASSYPSWAGGYEQYF. The CDR3 region has the DNA TGTGCCAGCAGTTACCCTAGTTGGGCCGGGGGCTACGAGCAGTACTTC.

The rearrangement joins TRBV28 to TRBJ1-1; no definite D call. CDR3 size: 16 residues. CDR1 is MDHEN and CDR2 is SYDVKM in the germline V gene. Trimming shortened V by 3 bases and J by 1 base, and 15 bases separated the two germline ends. The CDR3 protein is CASSFPDFAGNTEAFF. As DNA, the CDR3 is TGTGCCAGCAGTTTTCCCGACTTTGCGGGGAACACTGAAGCTTTCTTT.

A single count supports this clone. CDR3 in amino acids: CASSPYRGQGNTEAFF. The DNA of the CDR3 is TGTGCCAGCAGCCCATACCGGGGACAGGGGAACACTGAAGCTTTCTTT. The V and J genes are TRBV7-2 and TRBJ1-1, with TRBD1 matching 9 bases. Germline CDR1 SGHTA, CDR2 FQGNSA. This CDR3 spans 16 amino acids. V shed 5 bases, J shed 1 base, and the junction held 8 bases outside the gene matches.